Given below is one TCR beta chain in context. Its cognate antigen is unknown. The entry originates in a study of T cell responses to AZD1222 COVID-19 vaccine. In the study overall: Pooled together were second doses at about 4 or about 12 weeks. Study-wide points: Nearly half of spike-specific TCRs reportedly target unmutated variant regions. Rises in breadth and depth of Spike-specific TCRs came after two AZD1222 doses. AZD1222 recipients seropositive at baseline numbered only five or six.

V was clipped by 6 bases and J by 2 bases; unmatched bases: 8. Germline CDR1 SNHLY, CDR2 FYNNEI. CDR3 length: 15 residues. Only in-frame clones appear in the TCRdb table, and some are missing; sequencing was by immunoSEQ multiplex PCR. This table has roughly 120,000 clones, roughly 90% appearing once. The chain has TRBV2 and TRBJ2-5, with 8 bases lining up with TRBD2. This TCR was recovered from an adult in good health. The sample in question was peripheral blood, obtained on day 0 of AZD1222 vaccination. The CDR3 loop reads CASRPGLGGQETQYF. CDR3 in DNA: TGTGCCAGCAGGCCGGGACTAGGGGGTCAAGAGACCCAGTACTTC.